This record concerns one T cell receptor (beta chain) sequence. While infection was still active, Seattle patients were enrolled and then followed longitudinally. The CDR3 is 17 residues long. V shed 3 bases, J shed 8 bases, and the junction held 17 bases outside the gene matches. Germline CDR1 is LGHNA and CDR2 is YNFKEQ. The data originate from a study of blood T cell repertoires in COVID-19. Turning to the study itself: PBMCs, B-cell-depleted T cells, or T cells provided the cDNA or gDNA that made up the material.

Authors' analysis steps: Amplification with reference gene primers provided the estimates of nucleated cell counts. Some clones are missing from TCRdb's copy, which holds only in-frame ones; the method was immunoSEQ multiplex PCR. Clone size and V and J calls were adopted from that table, with D and trimming inferred from the DNA. This sample has approximately 350,000 clones, with around nine tenths found just once. The clonotype comes from a woman between 65 and 79 years old with COVID-19, enrolled during active disease. Material: peripheral blood. This chain connects TRBV4-2 to TRBJ1-2, with 8 bases aligning to TRBD1. The DNA for the CDR3 is TGTGCCAGCAGCCAGATTTTAGCGGGCAGGGGGCTTCGGGGCTACACCTTC. This encodes CASSQILAGRGLRGYTF.